The 8 T cell receptor beta chains listed next were all sequenced from one sample in a study of control samples from healthy donors and cancer patients. Here immunoSEQ multiplex PCR was the method, and the copy in TCRdb shows in-frame clones only, minus some. Among about 78,000 clones listed, approximately 88% were seen once. The sequencing sample was made of blood. These receptors originate from a woman aged 60-70 years in good health.

This chain uses TRBV29-1 with TRBJ2-3; possibly TRBD1 or TRBD2 for D (6 bases each). V was clipped by 7 bases and J by 2 bases, with 22 bases between them. CDR1 and CDR2 from the germline V gene are SQVTM and ANQGSEA. The CDR3 consists of 16 residues. CDR3 bases: TGCAGCGCCCAAGGGGGGCTAGCGTTAAACACAGATACGCAGTATTTT. Translating gives CSAQGGLALNTDTQYF.

This CDR3 reads CASSEFAGGPETQYF. As DNA, the CDR3 is TGTGCCAGCAGTGAATTCGCGGGAGGGCCGGAGACCCAGTACTTC. The rearrangement uses TRBV25-1 and TRBJ2-5; 9 bases are a match to TRBD2. Looked up from germline, CDR1 is MGHDK and CDR2 is SYGVNS. This CDR3 is 15 amino acids long. With V trimmed by 1 base and J by 5 bases, 5 bases remained unmatched.

V usage is TRBV19 and J usage is TRBJ1-5, with a tentative D call TRBD1 (6 bases). The V and J ends lost 6 bases and 5 bases respectively, with 14 bases between them. Germline V gene data show CDR1 as LNHDA and CDR2 as SQIVND (reference sequence). The length of the CDR3 is 14 residues. The CDR3 coding sequence is TGTGCCAGTAGCCTGGACAGTCTTTATCAGCCCCAGCATTTT. It translates to CASSLDSLYQPQHF.

This chain connects TRBV7-9 to TRBJ2-1; weak D call: TRBD1 (6 bases). CDR3 length: 17 amino acids. Trimming removed 3 bases from V and 1 base from J, with 16 bases in between. CDR1 SEHNR and CDR2 FQNEAQ come from the germline V gene (reference sequence). The CDR3 sequence is CASSFNPRTGSYNEQFF. The CDR3 DNA reads as TGTGCCAGCAGCTTTAATCCGCGAACAGGGTCCTACAATGAGCAGTTCTTC.

The chain couples TRBV4-3 to TRBJ2-1; 7 bases line up with TRBD1. CDR3 length equals 16 residues. Germline CDR1 and CDR2: LGHNA and YSLEER. The ends lost 1 base at V and 6 bases at J; junction bases unmatched: 9. CDR3 nucleotide sequence: TGCGCCAGCAGCCAAGTTTTCGGGACAGTAGGCAATGAGCAGTTCTTC. Amino acids: CASSQVFGTVGNEQFF.

CDR3 nucleotide sequence: TGTGCCAGTGCCGGCGGCGGGCTGTACAATGAGCAGTTCTTC. Protein sequence: CASAGGGLYNEQFF. V gene TRBV19 combines with J gene TRBJ2-1; tentative D call: TRBD2 (5 bases). Germline V gives CDR1 LNHDA, CDR2 SQIVND (reference sequence). V was cut by 8 bases and J by 4 bases, with 15 bases left in between. The length of the CDR3 is 14 residues.

The gene calls are TRBV7-8 and TRBJ1-3, with 7 bases that match TRBD1. Germline V gives CDR1 SGHVS, CDR2 FQNEAQ. This CDR3 has 15 residues. The V gene end was trimmed by 4 bases and the J gene end by 3 bases; junction bases not matched to a gene: 6. For the CDR3, the DNA is TGTGCCAGCAGCTGGGGACAGAACCTTGGAAACACCATATATTTT. It yields the protein CASSWGQNLGNTIYF. Full variable domain (missing parts from reference TRBV7-8 and TRBJ1-3): GAGVSQSPRYKVAKRGQDVALRCDPISGHVSLFWYQQALGQGPEFLTYFQNEAQLDKSGLPSDRFFAERPEGSVSTLKIQRTQQEDSAVYLCASSWGQNLGNTIYFGEGSWLTVV.

This sequence joins TRBV3-1 (or the pseudogene TRBV3-2) and TRBJ1-4; 7 positions match TRBD1. The V gene end was trimmed by 1 base and the J gene end by 0 bases; junction bases not matched to a gene: 14. Germline values: CDR1 LGHDT, CDR2 YNNKEL (reference sequence). There are 20 residues in the CDR3. CDR3 nucleotide sequence: TGTGCCAGCAGCCAAGCCCGAGTACTCGAGGGGGCGGCAACTAATGAAAAACTGTTTTTT. Protein sequence: CASSQARVLEGAATNEKLFF.